This section outlines one TCR beta chain sequence together with its context. Its antigen remains unidentified. This entry belongs to a study of T-cell memory formation after mild COVID-19. TCRdb used MiXCR to reprocess the 5' RACE reads, holding one entry per CDR3 protein. The sample has around 250,000 distinct CDR3 sequences; 7.5% to 10% are singletons. Study-wide findings and caveats: Largely, contracting CD4+ clones fell within CM and EM, and contracting CD8+ clones within EMRA. CD4/CD8 balance characterized clones contracting day 15 to 85, and CD4+ skew characterized later expanders.

Trimming pared 4 bases from V and 4 bases from J, leaving 14 bases between. In germline, CDR1 is LGHNA, CDR2 YSLEER. This CDR3 comprises 15 residues. The sequenced sample consisted of PBMCs or a T cell subset sorted from them (not recorded which). The receptor was derived from a man aged 18 to 29 who had mild COVID-19 (a few samples of this study predate the infection). Cell type and time point are not known. The rearrangement links TRBV4-3 to TRBJ2-1, with D perhaps matching TRBD2 (5 bases). CDR3 coding DNA: TGCGCCAGCAGCCGCCGGACTCATACGTACAATGAGCAGTTCTTC. Its translation: CASSRRTHTYNEQFF.